This T cell receptor (beta chain) is drawn from a study of T cells after yellow fever vaccination. UMIs and a universal primer site were added when TCR cDNA was made by 5'RACE template switching. One entry per CDR3 protein, called by TCRdb with MiXCR from the 5' RACE reads. This table holds approximately 580,000 distinct CDR3 sequences, about 17% found once. CDR1 and CDR2 from the germline V gene are LNHDA and SQIVND (reference sequence). The CDR3 is 15 residues long. The V end was cut by 0 bases, the J end by 11 bases, with 17 bases between. Whole-study findings and limits: Weaker in magnitude, the secondary response showed a faster peak on day 5 versus 15. Post-booster repertoires again held most primary-vaccination clones (about 96% CD4, roughly 88% CD8). Only a minor proportion of clonotypes was detected across both CD4 and CD8 compartments.

This clonotype was seen more than once but under ten times. Antigen specificity is unknown. This receptor was taken from a man aged 18 to 30 who received the YFV17D yellow fever vaccine. The sample consisted of PBMCs, taken about 5 days after the first yellow fever vaccination. The V call is TRBV19, the J call TRBJ2-1; no clear D gene. The CDR3: CASSIDPVRLGKQFF. In DNA form, the CDR3 reads TGTGCCAGTAGTATAGATCCCGTCAGGCTGGGCAAGCAGTTCTTC.